This T cell receptor beta chain was found in a study of blood T cell repertoires in COVID-19. In the study overall: From the United States, Italy and Spain came samples of acute and convalescent COVID-19.

The CDR3 length is 14 residues. V dropped 1 base and J dropped 2; count of bases not matched to a gene: 1. CDR1 is LGHNA, CDR2 YNFKEQ, per germline. Some clones are missing from TCRdb's copy, which holds only in-frame ones; the method was immunoSEQ multiplex PCR. The data hold roughly 120,000 clones, with 90% observed a single time. The receptor was derived from a man aged 50 or older with active COVID-19. The sequenced sample consisted of peripheral blood. The J gene is TRBJ2-5, the V gene TRBV4-2, with TRBD2 matching over 7 bases. The DNA of the CDR3 is TGTGCCAGCAGCCAAGTCGGGGGGCAAGAGACCCAGTACTTC. Translating it yields CASSQVGGQETQYF.